Listed below are T cell receptor beta chains from one sample, sequenced in a study of neurological immune-mediated disorders. TCRdb re-called the 5' RACE reads with MiXCR, one entry per CDR3 protein. The data show 80,000 to 100,000 distinct CDR3 sequences, with roughly 3.2% seen just once and about 3% held by the top ten. The sample consisted of PBMCs. The receptor set was obtained from a woman aged 45-65 years with multiple sclerosis. Each CDR3 is given with its conserved first and last residue. The order of the fields is V gene, J gene, CDR3 protein.

v_gene: TRBV20-1
j_gene: TRBJ2-3
CDR3aa: CSARVAIGDTQYF

v_gene: TRBV6-7
j_gene: TRBJ1-5
CDR3aa: CASFLPLDQPQHF

v_gene: TRBV20-1
j_gene: TRBJ1-5
CDR3aa: CSARAIGQETYSNQPQHF

v_gene: TRBV7-9
j_gene: TRBJ2-1
CDR3aa: CASPLGGGGYNEQFF

v_gene: TRBV5-1
j_gene: TRBJ2-3
CDR3aa: CASSPLTSGGKDTQYF

v_gene: TRBV9
j_gene: TRBJ2-3
CDR3aa: CASSVAGRGHGDTQYF

v_gene: TRBV29-1
j_gene: TRBJ2-1
CDR3aa: CSVAGLAGVYNEQFF

v_gene: TRBV21-1
j_gene: TRBJ2-7
CDR3aa: CASSKFPSGGAYEQYF

v_gene: TRBV20-1
j_gene: TRBJ1-2
CDR3aa: CSARVGQVWDGYTF

v_gene: TRBV12-3/TRBV12-4
j_gene: TRBJ1-5
CDR3aa: CASSDHRVGSNQPQHF

v_gene: TRBV7-7
j_gene: TRBJ2-5
CDR3aa: CASSLVGFQETQYF

v_gene: TRBV2
j_gene: TRBJ1-5
CDR3aa: CASTRDSLNQPQHF

v_gene: TRBV5-1
j_gene: TRBJ1-2
CDR3aa: CASSETGGLFYGYTF

v_gene: TRBV11-2
j_gene: TRBJ1-6
CDR3aa: CASSPGRTPYNSPLHF

v_gene: TRBV9
j_gene: TRBJ1-1
CDR3aa: CASSVRAFF

v_gene: TRBV6-5
j_gene: TRBJ1-2
CDR3aa: CASSYSGRFYGYTF

v_gene: TRBV7-9
j_gene: TRBJ1-4
CDR3aa: CASSPTGFGEKLFF

v_gene: TRBV20-1
j_gene: TRBJ2-7
CDR3aa: CSARSEGAPYEQYF

v_gene: TRBV7-2
j_gene: TRBJ2-3
CDR3aa: CASSLMMQRGSTDTQYF

v_gene: TRBV20-1
j_gene: TRBJ1-5
CDR3aa: CSAQGGASQPQHF

v_gene: TRBV12-3/TRBV12-4
j_gene: TRBJ2-4
CDR3aa: CASSPRGEKNIQYF

v_gene: TRBV7-9
j_gene: TRBJ1-2
CDR3aa: CASSLGTVRDGYTF

v_gene: TRBV20-1
j_gene: TRBJ1-5
CDR3aa: CSARGTDKFWPQHF

v_gene: TRBV3-1
j_gene: TRBJ2-6
CDR3aa: CASSHGEAGANVLTF

v_gene: TRBV20-1
j_gene: TRBJ1-5
CDR3aa: CSARDRMRQASNQPQHF

v_gene: TRBV20-1
j_gene: TRBJ1-1
CDR3aa: CSARGQLNTEAFF

v_gene: TRBV5-1
j_gene: TRBJ2-1
CDR3aa: CASSLTPKGLGGGRGVNEQFF

v_gene: TRBV2
j_gene: TRBJ2-1
CDR3aa: CASTPGQSSYNEQFF

v_gene: TRBV7-9
j_gene: TRBJ1-1
CDR3aa: CASSSAGGAPGTEAFF

v_gene: TRBV11-2
j_gene: TRBJ2-7
CDR3aa: CASSLDWSQFSYEQYF

v_gene: TRBV5-1
j_gene: TRBJ2-3
CDR3aa: CASSLGATTGTDTQYF

v_gene: TRBV7-7
j_gene: TRBJ2-5
CDR3aa: CASSSYERGVETQYF

v_gene: TRBV5-1
j_gene: TRBJ2-7
CDR3aa: CASSWGDSRTYEQYF

v_gene: TRBV4-1
j_gene: TRBJ1-2
CDR3aa: CASSQDSEAFGGYTF

v_gene: TRBV27
j_gene: TRBJ1-6
CDR3aa: CASTPVGTGGVSPLHF

v_gene: TRBV25-1
j_gene: TRBJ2-5
CDR3aa: CASSTYLGAQYF

v_gene: TRBV10-3
j_gene: TRBJ2-7
CDR3aa: CAISVGQISYEQYF

v_gene: TRBV20-1
j_gene: TRBJ2-1
CDR3aa: CSVTRASNEQFF

v_gene: TRBV29-1
j_gene: TRBJ2-3
CDR3aa: CSVDRDRTDTQYF

v_gene: TRBV20-1
j_gene: TRBJ2-5
CDR3aa: CSARRTSGGQETQYF

v_gene: TRBV6-6
j_gene: TRBJ1-1
CDR3aa: CASSYTLQGRTEAFF

v_gene: TRBV6-1
j_gene: TRBJ2-7
CDR3aa: CASSEGQTEQYF

v_gene: TRBV5-1
j_gene: TRBJ2-7
CDR3aa: CASSLGWDYLQSYEQYF